Listed below are T cell receptor beta chains from one sample, sequenced in a study of blood T cell repertoires in COVID-19. Profiled with immunoSEQ multiplex PCR; TCRdb holds only in-frame clones, not every one. The profile shows nearly 250,000 clones, approximately 85% of them singletons. The source material was peripheral blood. These TCRs come from a woman of 80 years or more with COVID-19, enrolled during active disease. Each CDR3 is given with its conserved first and last residue. The order of the fields is J gene, clone size, D gene, V gene, CDR3 DNA, CDR3 protein. A D gene is named only where the DNA matches it firmly. Clone size is given for some rows only: seen once, a few or many times, or a class if the clone is expanded.

>TRBJ1-1|few|NA|TRBV10-3
TGTGCCATCAGTGAGTCCCCTATGGCTGAAGCTTTCTTT
CAISESPMAEAFF
>TRBJ2-2|few|NA|TRBV7-9
TGTGCCAGCAGCCCTCAGGAATTCGGGGAGCTGTTTTTT
CASSPQEFGELFF
>TRBJ1-6|once|TRBD1|TRBV30
TGTGCCTGGAGTGGAGGGACAGGTGATAATTCACCCCTCCACTTT
CAWSGGTGDNSPLHF
>TRBJ2-1|NA|TRBD1|TRBV9
TGTGCCAGCAGCTCGTCCGACAGGGCTAACAATGAGCAGTTCTTC
CASSSSDRANNEQFF
>TRBJ1-2|NA|NA|TRBV6-5
TGTGCCAGCAGTTACGCGGACTATGGCTACACCTTC
CASSYADYGYTF
>TRBJ2-1|NA|NA|TRBV21-1
TGTGCCAGCAGCAGGCCTAGCGGGGCCTCTATCAATGAGCAGTTCTTC
CASSRPSGASINEQFF
>TRBJ1-2|few|TRBD1|TRBV3-1/TRBV3-2
TGTGCCAGCAGCCCCGGACAGGGTCGGAGCTATGGCTACACCTTC
CASSPGQGRSYGYTF
>TRBJ1-5|NA|NA|TRBV7-6
TGTGCCAGCAGCGCTGACCAGGGCCGGGATCAGCCCCAGCATTTT
CASSADQGRDQPQHF
>TRBJ2-1|NA|TRBD2|TRBV3-1/TRBV3-2
TGTGCCAGCAGCCAAGTAGCGGGGGGGCGAGATGAGCAGTTCTTC
CASSQVAGGRDEQFF
>TRBJ1-6|NA|TRBD1|TRBV6-6
TGTGCCAGCAGTCCCACTACGGGACAGAATAATTCACCCCTCCACTTT
CASSPTTGQNNSPLHF
>TRBJ1-1|NA|TRBD1|TRBV18
TGTGCCAGCTCACGTGGACAGGGCTTCAACACTGAAGCTTTCTTT
CASSRGQGFNTEAFF
>TRBJ1-1|NA|NA|TRBV6-5
TGTGCCAGCAGCTCCGGGTCCGCCACTGAAGCTTTCTTT
CASSSGSATEAFF
>TRBJ1-1|NA|NA|TRBV28
TGTGCCAGCAGTATACCACAGGGCCCTGGGACTGAAGCTTTCTTT
CASSIPQGPGTEAFF
>TRBJ2-5|once|NA|TRBV14
TGTGCCAGCAGCCTCGCAAGGGGGTTCCAAGAGACCCAGTACTTC
CASSLARGFQETQYF
>TRBJ2-1|NA|NA|TRBV7-2
TGTGCCAGCAGGGAAGTGTACAGTGACAATGAGCAGTTCTTC
CASREVYSDNEQFF
>TRBJ2-2|NA|NA|TRBV6-1
TGTGCCAGCAGTGACAGGGTTTCATCCGGGGAGCTGTTTTTT
CASSDRVSSGELFF
>TRBJ1-6|few|TRBD1|TRBV28
TGTGCCAGCAGTTTATATACAGGGGGGGCTAATTCACCCCTCCACTTT
CASSLYTGGANSPLHF
>TRBJ1-1|NA|NA|TRBV19
TGTGCCAGTAGTATCGGGTCAGGGGTTACGAACACTGAAGCTTTCTTT
CASSIGSGVTNTEAFF
>TRBJ1-6|NA|NA|TRBV9
TGTGCCAGCAGCAACCGACAGAGCTCCTATAATTCACCCCTCCACTTT
CASSNRQSSYNSPLHF
>TRBJ2-3|NA|NA|TRBV2
TGTGCCCACCGGGCAGGGGTAGATACGCAGTATTTT
CAHRAGVDTQYF
>TRBJ2-5|few|NA|TRBV9
TGTGCCAGCAGTGTGGCACCAGACCAAGAGACCCAGTACTTC
CASSVAPDQETQYF
>TRBJ2-7|NA|TRBD2|TRBV29-1
TGCAGCGTTGAACAAGGCGGGGGGTCCTACGAGCAGTACTTC
CSVEQGGGSYEQYF
>TRBJ2-5|NA|NA|TRBV3-1/TRBV3-2
TGTGCCAGCAGCCAAGGGGGACTCCCAGAGACCCAGTACTTC
CASSQGGLPETQYF
>TRBJ1-1|NA|TRBD1|TRBV18
TGTGCCAGCTCACCAGGGACAGGGTCTGGTGAAGCTTTCTTT
CASSPGTGSGEAFF
>TRBJ2-7|NA|NA|TRBV10-3
TGTGCCACCAGATCGGACCTGGGGGGCTACGAGCAGTACTTC
CATRSDLGGYEQYF
>TRBJ1-1|NA|TRBD1|TRBV6-6
TGTGCCAGCAGTTTCGGGACAGTCATGAACACTGAAGCTTTCTTT
CASSFGTVMNTEAFF
>TRBJ1-2|NA|NA|TRBV10-3
TGTGCCATCAGTGAGACAGAGTATGGCTACACCTTC
CAISETEYGYTF
>TRBJ2-5|NA|TRBD2|TRBV5-1
TGCGCCAGCAGCTTGGCTAGCGGGGGCCTCTTTGAGACCCAGTACTTC
CASSLASGGLFETQYF
>TRBJ1-5|once|TRBD1|TRBV24-1
TGTGCCACCAGTGATACTCCTACAGGGGTCCGCGCTCATCAGCCCCAGCATTTT
CATSDTPTGVRAHQPQHF
>TRBJ2-2|NA|TRBD2|TRBV7-3
TGTGCCAGCAGCTCGACTAGCGGGGGCGGTAACACCGGGGAGCTGTTTTTT
CASSSTSGGGNTGELFF
>TRBJ2-1|NA|TRBD2|TRBV3-1/TRBV3-2
TGTGCCAGCAGCCAGACTAGCGGGGGGCAAGTAGCCCCTAGCTCCTACAATGAGCAGTTCTTC
CASSQTSGGQVAPSSYNEQFF
>TRBJ1-6|NA|NA|TRBV7-9
TGTGCCAGCAGCTTTGCATCGAACGGTAATTCACCCCTCCACTTT
CASSFASNGNSPLHF
>TRBJ2-3|NA|NA|TRBV18
TGTGCCAGCGCGAAACAGGGGCGGGAAGATACGCAGTATTTT
CASAKQGREDTQYF
>TRBJ1-2|once|NA|TRBV5-1
TGCGCCAGCACCCTGCGAGGTCGGGGGGCTTCAGACTATGGCTACACCTTC
CASTLRGRGASDYGYTF
>TRBJ1-5|once|NA|TRBV29-1
TGCAGCGTGGGGCAGGGAACTGGCAATCAGCCCCAGCATTTT
CSVGQGTGNQPQHF
>TRBJ1-4|few|TRBD1|TRBV27
TGTGCCAGCAGCCGACAGGGGCTTAATGAAAAACTGTTTTTT
CASSRQGLNEKLFF
>TRBJ2-1|NA|NA|TRBV7-2
TGTGCCAGCAGCTCGGTCCTATACAATGAGCAGTTCTTC
CASSSVLYNEQFF
>TRBJ2-3|NA|TRBD2|TRBV5-1
TGCGCCAGCAGCTTGGGACTAGCGGGGGAAGATACGCAGTATTTT
CASSLGLAGEDTQYF
>TRBJ2-5|NA|NA|TRBV29-1
TGCAGCGCTATGCGGGGTGTGGGAGAGACCCAGTACTTC
CSAMRGVGETQYF
>TRBJ1-2|NA|NA|TRBV5-1
TGCGCCAGCAGCCAATCAACATTTAACTATGGCTACACCTTC
CASSQSTFNYGYTF
>TRBJ2-5|NA|TRBD1|TRBV7-3
TGTGCCAGCAGCTCACAGGGGGCGGAGGAGACCCAGTACTTC
CASSSQGAEETQYF
>TRBJ2-4|NA|TRBD1|TRBV3-1/TRBV3-2
TGTGCCAGCAGGCCAGGGGGCGGGAACATTCAGTACTTC
CASRPGGGNIQYF
>TRBJ2-7|NA|TRBD1|TRBV14
TGTGCCAGCAGCCAAGATTTGGGACAGGGTCCCGAGCAGTACTTC
CASSQDLGQGPEQYF